This section outlines one T cell receptor (beta chain) sequence together with its context. This sample is drawn from a study of T cell changes during pregnancy in multiple sclerosis. Data came from immunoSEQ multiplex PCR; TCRdb stores just in-frame clones and leaves some out. This table has roughly 100,000 clones, around 92% appearing once. Germline-derived CDR1 and CDR2 are SGHTS and YDEGEE. The CDR3 has 15 amino acids. Trimming removed 4 bases from V and 1 base from J, with 14 bases in between. This chain uses TRBV5-8 with TRBJ1-1; possible D gene TRBD1, 5 bases. The TCR sequence derives from a female donor in good health, enrolled as a control in a pregnancy study. The sample here was peripheral blood, taken after pregnancy. The CDR3 DNA reads TGTGCCAGCAGCGCGGGTCTCGGGGGGAACACTGAAGCTTTCTTT. Protein product: CASSAGLGGNTEAFF. The variable domain in full, completed from reference TRBV5-8 and TRBJ1-1, reads EAGVTQSPTHLIKTRGQQATLRCSPISGHTSVYWYQQALGLGLQFLLWYDEGEERNRGNFPPRFSGRQFPNYSSELNVNALELEDSALYLCASSAGLGGNTEAFFGQGTRLTVV.